Following are 21 T cell receptor beta chains from one sample sequenced in a study of CD8+ T cells in alopecia areata. In each case, RNA was isolated and then reverse transcribed into cDNA as the sequencing template. Assay: immunoSEQ multiplex PCR; the TCRdb copy retains only in-frame clones and omits some. The data contain about 130,000 clones, less than 70% of them singletons. As to treatment: oral pan-JAK inhibitor, 5-10 mg twice daily. Sequenced here: CD8+ T cells sorted from blood, sampled at week 4, from a patient treated with tofacitinib. Receptors originate from a human donor with alopecia areata.

This clone was recorded many times. The V gene is TRBV6-1, the J gene TRBJ1-1, with 7 positions matching TRBD1. CDR1 and CDR2 from the germline V gene are MNHNS and SASEGT. This CDR3 spans 14 amino acids. The V segment lost 0 bases and the J segment 10 bases; nucleotides outside the gene matches: 8. The CDR3, as DNA: TGTGCCAGCAGTGAAGCTGTGACAGGGCGAGGAGCTTTCTTT. Encoded protein: CASSEAVTGRGAFF.

The chain recombines TRBV5-1 with TRBJ2-3; perhaps TRBD1 as D (5 bases). Trimming stripped 4 bases from V and 3 bases from J, with 12 bases between. The CDR3 contains 14 residues. CDR1 is SGHRS, CDR2 YFSETQ, per germline. The CDR3 coding sequence is TGCGCCAGCAGCCACAGACAGAGTACAGATACGCAGTATTTT. This codes for CASSHRQSTDTQYF.

This rearrangement joins TRBV29-1 to TRBJ1-2, with D possibly matching TRBD1 (5 bases). This CDR3 has 14 amino acids. Germline-derived CDR1 and CDR2 are SQVTM and ANQGSEA. V was pared by 5 bases and J by 1 base, with 14 bases between. The chain's CDR3 is CSVLDDSFNYGYTF. CDR3 nucleotides: TGCAGCGTTCTTGATGACAGTTTTAACTATGGCTACACCTTC.

The sample holds a few counts of this clone. In nucleotides, the CDR3 is TGCGCCAGCAGCCAAGATTCCGGCCAGCCCCAGCATTTT. Translated, it gives CASSQDSGQPQHF. The chain is built from TRBV4-1 and TRBJ1-5; the D is unclear. V was pared by 0 bases and J by 7 bases, with 7 bases between. CDR1 MGHRA and CDR2 YSYEKL come from the germline V gene. The length of the CDR3 is 13 residues.

V is TRBV29-1 and J is TRBJ2-1; tentatively, D is TRBD2 (7 bases). Per the germline V gene, CDR1 is SQVTM and CDR2 is ANQGSEA. The length of the CDR3 is 14 residues. V lost 4 bases to trimming and J lost 7 bases, with 17 bases between them. Here the CDR3 reads CSVAGGTQVNEQFF. As DNA, the CDR3 is TGCAGCGTTGCCGGGGGGACACAGGTAAATGAGCAGTTCTTC.

This clone was recorded at least ten times. V is TRBV27 and J is TRBJ1-1; 10 bases map to TRBD1. The CDR3 length is 14 residues. Trimming cost V 7 bases and J 3 bases; bases outside gene matches: 5. CDR1 is MNHEY, CDR2 SMNVEV, per germline (reference sequence). DNA for the CDR3: TGTGCCAGCAAACGACAGGGGGCTCACACTGAAGCTTTCTTT. Its translation: CASKRQGAHTEAFF.

This clone was seen only a few times. The chain is built from TRBV15 and TRBJ1-5, with D perhaps matching TRBD1 (5 bases). Germline loops: CDR1 LNHNV, CDR2 YYDKDF (reference sequence). The V end lost 1 base, the J end lost 5 bases, and 12 bases lay between the germline ends. The CDR3 is made up of 15 amino acids. The CDR3 protein is CATSRGREGDQPQHF. The CDR3 DNA reads TGTGCCACCAGCAGAGGTAGGGAAGGGGATCAGCCCCAGCATTTT.

This chain joins TRBV5-6 and TRBJ1-5, with D uncertain. Germline V lookup: CDR1 SGHDT, CDR2 YYEEEE. The ends were cut back, 5 bases at V and 7 bases at J, with 10 bases in the middle. The CDR3 runs to 12 residues. The CDR3 sequence: CASSLLEQPQHF. In DNA, the CDR3 is TGTGCCAGCAGTTTGTTGGAGCAGCCCCAGCATTTT.

This chain uses TRBV11-2 with TRBJ1-4; 8 bases are shared with TRBD1. The V segment lost 5 bases and the J segment 0 bases; nucleotides outside the gene matches: 14. Germline loops: CDR1 SGHAT, CDR2 FQNNGV. This CDR3 is 19 amino acids long. The CDR3 region has the DNA TGTGCCAGCAGCCAAGGGACAGGTGCCCCTTTAGCAACTAATGAAAAACTGTTTTTT. This translates into CASSQGTGAPLATNEKLFF.

V usage is TRBV13 and J usage is TRBJ1-6; D not certain. Trimming took off 11 bases at V and 3 bases at J, with 11 bases between the two ends. The V gene's germline CDR1 is PRHDT and CDR2 FYEKMQ (reference sequence). This CDR3 is built from 13 residues. The CDR3 loop is CASRTGYNSPLHF. The CDR3 DNA is TGTGCCTCCAGGACGGGCTATAATTCACCCCTCCACTTT.

This clone was seen once. The chain joins TRBV5-6 to TRBJ2-7; 7 bases fit TRBD1. The length of the CDR3 is 13 residues. CDR1 is SGHDT and CDR2 is YYEEEE in the germline V gene. V lost 2 bases and J lost 3; bases outside the gene matches: 2. CDR3 in amino acids: CASSFTGDYEQYF. DNA for the CDR3: TGTGCCAGCAGCTTTACAGGGGACTACGAGCAGTACTTC.

This clone was seen only a few times. The J gene is TRBJ2-7, the V gene TRBV5-5; the D is unclear. The CDR3 consists of 17 residues. Germline CDR1 SGHKS, CDR2 YYEKEE (reference sequence). Trimming removed 0 bases at V and 2 bases at J, with 18 bases between. CDR3 protein: CASSLVMLHTGAYEQYF. The CDR3 nucleotides read TGTGCCAGCAGCTTGGTAATGTTGCACACCGGCGCCTACGAGCAGTACTTC.

The V and J genes are TRBV19 and TRBJ2-3; 10 nucleotides line up with TRBD2. Trimming took 5 bases from V and 4 from J; bases not matched to a gene: 9. The CDR3 extends over 16 amino acids. CDR1 and CDR2 from the germline V gene are LNHDA and SQIVND (reference sequence). The CDR3 DNA reads as TGTGCCAGTAGTTTGGATCTAGCGGGGGAAGCAGATACGCAGTATTTT. Residues: CASSLDLAGEADTQYF. Full variable domain (missing parts from reference TRBV19 and TRBJ2-3): DGGITQSPKYLFRKEGQNVTLSCEQNLNHDAMYWYRQDPGQGLRLIYYSQIVNDFQKGDIAEGYSVSREKKESFPLTVTSAQKNPTAFYLCASSLDLAGEADTQYFGPGTRLTVL.

The chain couples TRBV4-3 to TRBJ1-2, with 9 nucleotides matching TRBD1. CDR1 and CDR2 from the germline V gene are LGHNA and YSLEER. CDR3 length equals 16 residues. The J segment lost 10 bases and the V segment lost 1 base, leaving 13 bases of the junction unmatched. Here the CDR3 DNA reads TGCGCCAGCAGCCAAGGCAGGGTCGGGACAGGGAAGGACTACACCTTC. It is translated as CASSQGRVGTGKDYTF.

The table lists this clone with a few counts. The V gene is TRBV5-1, the J gene TRBJ1-1, with D maybe TRBD1 (5 bases). Trimming stripped 2 bases from V and 5 bases from J, with 10 bases between. The germline CDR1 and CDR2 sequences are SGHRS and YFSETQ. The CDR3 has 13 residues. DNA of the CDR3: TGCGCCAGCAGCTTTGAGGGGAGTACTGAAGCTTTCTTT. This gives the protein CASSFEGSTEAFF. The complete variable domain, with remaining parts taken from reference TRBV5-1 and TRBJ1-1, reads KAGVTQTPRYLIKTRGQQVTLSCSPISGHRSVSWYQQTPGQGLQFLFEYFSETQRNKGNFPGRFSGRQFSNSRSEMNVSTLELGDSALYLCASSFEGSTEAFFGQGTRLTVV.

The rearrangement joins TRBV13 to TRBJ2-1; D is possibly TRBD1 or TRBD2 (6 bases each). The CDR3 runs to 13 residues. CDR1 and CDR2 from the germline V gene are PRHDT and FYEKMQ (reference sequence). V was shortened by 4 bases and J by 8 bases, with 12 bases between the two germline ends. CDR3 DNA sequence: TGTGCCAGCAGCTCTAGGGGGGACGATGAGCAGTTCTTC. Translated, it gives CASSSRGDDEQFF.

This clone was counted a few times. The chain is built from TRBV7-8 and TRBJ1-5; 7 nucleotides align to TRBD1. Germline CDR1 is SGHVS and CDR2 is FQNEAQ. The CDR3 length is 17 residues. Unmatched junction bases numbered 13, after V lost 5 bases and J lost 3 bases. CDR3 protein: CASSGDREKWYNQPQHF. The CDR3 DNA follows: TGTGCCAGCAGCGGCGACAGGGAAAAGTGGTACAATCAGCCCCAGCATTTT.

This clone was counted between two and nine times. The chain combines TRBV12-5 with TRBJ1-1; a possible D gene is TRBD1 (5 bases). The CDR3 loop spans 15 amino acids. V was trimmed by 1 base and J by 0 bases, leaving 9 bases between them. Germline V gives CDR1 LGHNT, CDR2 FRNRAP. The CDR3 DNA follows: TGTGCTAGTGGTTTGGATTGGGACTTGAACACTGAAGCTTTCTTT. Its protein product is CASGLDWDLNTEAFF.

The chain carries TRBV4-1 and TRBJ1-1; D possibly corresponds to TRBD1 (5 bases). The CDR3 consists of 14 residues. The germline V gene encodes CDR1 MGHRA and CDR2 YSYEKL. V dropped 4 bases and J dropped 7 bases, with 16 bases sitting between them. The CDR3 loop reads CASSRPRGEDEAFF. In DNA, the CDR3 is TGCGCCAGCAGCCGCCCGAGGGGAGAGGATGAAGCTTTCTTT.

This chain uses TRBV11-2 with TRBJ2-1; 13 nucleotides align to TRBD2. This CDR3 has 17 amino acids. The germline gives CDR1 SGHAT, CDR2 FQNNGV. With V trimmed by 0 bases and J by 7 bases, 6 bases remained unmatched. CDR3 loop: CASSLEGLAGPGNEQFF. CDR3 nucleotide sequence: TGTGCCAGCAGCTTAGAGGGACTAGCGGGACCGGGGAATGAGCAGTTCTTC.

This clone was seen a few times. The gene calls are TRBV5-1 and TRBJ2-1; D perhaps matches TRBD1 (5 bases). V lost 0 bases, J lost 8 bases, and 12 bases lay in between. CDR1 and CDR2 (germline): SGHRS, YFSETQ. CDR3 length: 14 amino acids. The DNA of the CDR3 is TGCGCCAGCAGCTTGGCTGTAGGGGTGGATGAGCAGTTCTTC. Translating it yields CASSLAVGVDEQFF.